This T cell receptor beta chain is from a study of blood T cell repertoires in COVID-19. Trimming removed 0 bases from V and 6 bases from J; junction bases left unmatched: 3. The CDR3 has 15 amino acids. Germline V gene sequence: CDR1 LNHNV, CDR2 YYDKDF (reference sequence). Sequenced by immunoSEQ multiplex PCR; TCRdb stores in-frame clones only, minus some. Of 43,000 or so clones detected, about four fifths appear once; the ten largest clones hold about a quarter. Only a few counts were recorded for this clone. The rearrangement uses TRBV15 and TRBJ2-3; TRBD2 matches 10 bases. The sequence was obtained from a woman in her sixties with acute or convalescent COVID-19. Sequencing input: peripheral blood. As DNA, the CDR3 is TGTGCCACCAGCAGAGAAAGCGGGGGGGCCGATACGCAGTATTTT. Its translation is CATSRESGGADTQYF.